This T cell receptor beta chain was sequenced during a study of blood T cells in healthy people across ages. Across the study: The capture of about one barcoded beta molecule per two T cells was achieved by template switching.

Using a J-beta primer mix together with a sample-barcoded 5' primer, a second PCR was run for roughly 6 to 11 cycles. With 12 random nucleotides, a template-switch adaptor tagged each individual cDNA molecule. TCRdb processed the 5' RACE reads anew with MiXCR; each CDR3 protein has one entry. Of over a million distinct CDR3 sequences listed, approximately 60% are singletons. Germline CDR1 and CDR2: SGHDN and FVKESK. The V end lost 4 bases, the J end lost 11 bases, and 20 bases lay between the germline ends. The CDR3 is 14 residues long. The source of this sequence is a man between 18 and 35 years old in good health. The chain combines TRBV14 with TRBJ2-5, with D unresolved. Source material: blood. The CDR3 loop reads CASSLQWGNNEQYF. The CDR3 nucleotides read TGTGCCAGCAGCCTCCAATGGGGAAACAATGAGCAGTACTTC.